This T cell receptor beta chain was recorded in a study of human T cells and chemical hapten exposure. MiXCR was run by TCRdb on the RACE reads, yielding one entry per CDR3 protein. The repertoire consists of some 110,000 distinct CDR3 sequences, with around 12% occurring once and the leading ten covering 1.5% to 2%. The CDR3 extends over 13 amino acids. CDR1 is MDHEN and CDR2 is SYDVKM in the germline V gene. Trimming shortened V by 2 bases and J by 5 bases, and 9 bases separated the two germline ends. This clonotype has more than one count but fewer than ten. Noted time point: pre-sensitization, week 0. Treatment defined: therapeutic diphenylcyclopropenone sensitization with weekly scalp DPC.

The clonotype originates from a woman in her forties or fifties with alopecia areata. Some clones in this sample may be carry-over from other donors' samples. V gene TRBV28 combines with J gene TRBJ1-1; D might be TRBD1 (5 bases). The sequenced sample was whole blood, obtained in connection with sensitization to the hapten diphenylcyclopropenone (DPC). The CDR3 here is CASSLRGETEAFF. CDR3 bases: TGTGCCAGCAGTTTACGAGGGGAAACTGAAGCTTTCTTT.